This TCR beta chain was identified in a study of human T cells and chemical hapten exposure. MiXCR, applied by TCRdb to the RACE reads, yields one record per CDR3 protein. The data show about 260,000 distinct CDR3 sequences, more than 6.5% seen once. The time point here: pre-sensitization, week 0. The treatment was: therapeutic diphenylcyclopropenone sensitization with weekly scalp DPC. The germline gives CDR1 SQVTM, CDR2 ANQGSEA. V dropped 3 bases and J dropped 0 bases, with 14 bases sitting between them. The CDR3 contains 15 residues. In its sample, this clonotype was seen many times. Specimen: whole blood, collected in connection with sensitization to the hapten diphenylcyclopropenone (DPC). The chain carries TRBV29-1 and TRBJ1-1, with D possibly matching TRBD1 (6 bases). This TCR derives from a woman aged 40 to 50 with alopecia areata. Some clones in this sample may be carry-over from other donors' samples. The CDR3 DNA sequence: TGCAGCGTTGAGGAGGGACAAGAGATGAACACTGAAGCTTTCTTT. Translating gives CSVEEGQEMNTEAFF.